This T cell receptor beta chain was captured in a study of OX40 agonist ivuxolimab in advanced cancers. Turning to the study itself: At doses from 0.01 to 10 mg/kg, patients were given intravenous ivuxolimab every 2 weeks. Among those enrolled, mean age was about 58 years (range roughly 23 to 90) and 82.7% were male. The study reported partial responses in three patients: one hepatocellular carcinoma, two cutaneous melanoma.

Some clones are missing from TCRdb's copy, which holds only in-frame ones; the method was immunoSEQ multiplex PCR. The sample contains some 50,000 clones, roughly 91% of which appear only once. From germline, CDR1 is MDHEN and CDR2 SYDVKM. CDR3 length: 15 amino acids. Trimming at V came to 4 bases and at J to 3 bases, leaving 5 bases not matched to a gene. Sequences were derived from CD4+ or CD8+ T cells sorted from blood, sampled in a trial of the OX40 agonist ivuxolimab. The chain is built from TRBV28 and TRBJ1-4; 7 bases fit TRBD1. The source of this sequence is an adult with an advanced solid tumor such as melanoma, head and neck, liver or kidney cancer. CDR3 loop: CASSSSGGANEKLFF. The CDR3 nucleotides read TGTGCCAGCAGTTCCTCAGGGGGGGCTAATGAAAAACTGTTTTTT.